Each of the 6 T cell receptor beta chains below was sequenced from the same sample in a study of blood T cells in healthy people across ages. Through a sample-barcoded 5' primer and a J-beta primer mix, a second PCR was run for roughly 7 to 12 cycles. TCRdb processed the 5' RACE reads anew with MiXCR; each CDR3 protein has one entry. The data hold 800,000 or so distinct CDR3 sequences, with 46% observed a single time. The sample consisted of blood. These receptors came from an elderly man in good health.

The chain employs TRBV30 and TRBJ1-1; perhaps TRBD1 as D (6 bases). The CDR3 totals 12 residues. The germline V gene encodes CDR1 GTSNPN and CDR2 SVGIG (reference sequence). Trimming stripped 4 bases from V and 8 bases from J, with 14 bases between. The CDR3 loop reads CAWNPDRMEAFF. The CDR3 region has the DNA TGTGCCTGGAATCCAGACAGGATGGAAGCTTTCTTT.

This clonotype has only a few counts. The germline gene is not matched at one end of the junction; a read error may be the cause. The chain couples TRBV12-3 or TRBV12-4 to TRBJ2-1, with TRBD2 matching 8 bases. The CDR3 runs 15 residues. CDR3 in DNA: TGTGCCACCAGTGGGAGCCGGGGAGCGGGAGATGAGCAGTTCTTC. It yields the protein CATSGSRGAGDEQFF.

V usage is TRBV12-3 or TRBV12-4 and J usage is TRBJ2-1; 11 bases are shared with TRBD1. V dropped 7 bases and J dropped 6; count of bases not matched to a gene: 8. CDR3 size: 15 residues. CDR3 coding DNA: TGTGCCAGCAACTCGGACAGGGGGCGCGGCAATGAGCAGTTCTTC. Amino acids: CASNSDRGRGNEQFF.

This clonotype was recorded at least ten times. The chain carries TRBV5-1 and TRBJ2-5; D perhaps matches TRBD1 (5 bases). Germline values: CDR1 SGHRS, CDR2 YFSETQ. Trimming pared 0 bases from V and 3 bases from J, leaving 9 bases between. This CDR3 has 14 residues. The CDR3 region has the DNA TGCGCCAGCAGCTTGGCTGGGGCGGAAGAGACCCAGTACTTC. Translated, it gives CASSLAGAEETQYF.

V usage is TRBV7-6 and J usage is TRBJ2-1; a weak D match, TRBD1 (5 bases). Germline CDR1 SGHVS, CDR2 FNYEAQ. The CDR3 is 18 amino acids. Between the trimmed V and J ends, which lost 1 base and 0 bases, there was a span of 16 bases. The CDR3 reads CASSLVRGSPSSYNEQFF. In DNA, the CDR3 is TGTGCCAGCAGCTTAGTAAGGGGCAGCCCTAGCTCCTACAATGAGCAGTTCTTC.

The chain joins TRBV25-1 to TRBJ2-2; D uncertain. The V end was cut by 1 base, the J end by 6 bases, with 3 bases between. This CDR3 is built from 12 residues. In germline, CDR1 is MGHDK, CDR2 SYGVNS. CDR3 protein: CASSEWAGELFF. DNA for the CDR3: TGTGCCAGCAGTGAATGGGCCGGGGAGCTGTTTTTT.